Sequencing of this T cell receptor (beta chain) was carried out in a study of T cell changes during pregnancy in multiple sclerosis. The V and J ends lost 6 bases and 1 base respectively, with 15 bases between them. The CDR3 sequence is 15 residues long. Libraries were prepared by immunoSEQ multiplex PCR; TCRdb keeps only in-frame clonotypes and omits some of them. The sample contains tens of thousands of clones, 94% of which appear only once. The chain carries TRBV23-1 and TRBJ1-1, with a weak D call TRBD1 (6 bases). TRBV23-1 is recorded as an ORF, its role being uncertain. The input for sequencing was peripheral blood, taken in the second trimester of pregnancy. This receptor was obtained from a female donor in good health, enrolled as a control in a pregnancy study. CDR3 loop: CASSYGGAGNTEAFF. Written as DNA, the CDR3 is TGCGCCAGCAGCTACGGGGGGGCAGGGAACACTGAAGCTTTCTTT.